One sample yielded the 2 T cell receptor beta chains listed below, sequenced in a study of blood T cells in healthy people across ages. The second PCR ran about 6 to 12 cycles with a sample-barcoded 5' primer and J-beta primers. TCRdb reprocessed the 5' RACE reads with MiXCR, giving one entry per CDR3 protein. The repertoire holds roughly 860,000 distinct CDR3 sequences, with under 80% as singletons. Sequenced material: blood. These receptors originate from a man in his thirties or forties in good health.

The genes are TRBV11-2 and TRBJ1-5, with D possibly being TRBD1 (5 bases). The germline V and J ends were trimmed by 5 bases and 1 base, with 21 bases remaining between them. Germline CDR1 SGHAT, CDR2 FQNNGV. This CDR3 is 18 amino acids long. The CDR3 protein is CASSPRAPNGQSNQPQHF. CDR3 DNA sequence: TGTGCCAGCAGCCCGCGGGCCCCCAACGGACAAAGCAATCAGCCCCAGCATTTT.

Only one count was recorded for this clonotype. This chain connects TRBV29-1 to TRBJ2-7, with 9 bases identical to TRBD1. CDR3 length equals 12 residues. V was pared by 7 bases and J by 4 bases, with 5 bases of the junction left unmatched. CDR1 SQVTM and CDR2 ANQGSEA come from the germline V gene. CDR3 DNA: TGCAGCGGGGGGACAGGGATTTACGAGCAGTACTTC. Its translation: CSGGTGIYEQYF.